The clone carrying this TCR beta chain has just one count. J was trimmed by 8 bases and V by 5 bases; bases with no gene match: 14. The CDR3 length is 15 residues. Random hexamers primed reverse transcription of 0.5 to 1 ug RNA. TCRdb fed the immunoSEQ multiplex PCR reads into MiXCR, producing one record per CDR3 protein. The table includes around 81,000 distinct CDR3 sequences, 94% detected once. These data come from a study of CD8 T cells in Susac syndrome. The TCR sequence derives from a human donor with Susac syndrome. Material: CD8+ T cells from PBMCs. The chain couples TRBV12-3 or TRBV12-4 to TRBJ1-1; 7 nucleotides match TRBD1. The CDR3 DNA reads as TGTGCCAGCAGTCTCCACCCGACAGGGCCCGGAGAAGCTTTCTTT. Translating gives CASSLHPTGPGEAFF.